This T cell receptor beta chain came from a study of T cells in Graves' hyperthyroidism and ophthalmopathy. Study-wide findings and caveats: Onset of ophthalmopathy came a median around 6.5 months after the model predicted it. Appearing also in blood were most of the thyroid clonotypes expanded above 0.001.

In this sample, this clonotype turned up many times. No antigen is known for it. Inclusion characteristics of ophthalmopathy patients comprised a Clinical Activity Score of at least 3, a NOSPECS grade of at least 4, and duration under 3 months. TCR beta CDR3 region amplification was performed from RNA transcripts. The study used the HTBI primer set for a first-round RT-PCR of the TCR CDR3. TCRdb analysed the multiplex PCR reads with MiXCR anew, one entry per CDR3 protein. The repertoire holds about 640,000 distinct CDR3 sequences, roughly 14% seen once, with under 15% in the top ten. The sample comprised blood. This clonotype was obtained from a woman in her fifties or sixties with Graves' ophthalmopathy.

DNA of the CDR3: TGTGCCAGCAGCTCGAGACGGGGCGTGAACACCGGGGAGCTGTTTTTT. It specifies CASSSRRGVNTGELFF. The chain carries TRBV6-1 and TRBJ2-2; D possibly matches TRBD1 or TRBD2 (5 bases each). Trimming took 6 bases from V and 1 from J, leaving 15 bases between them. The CDR3 has 16 amino acids. Germline V gives CDR1 MNHNS, CDR2 SASEGT.